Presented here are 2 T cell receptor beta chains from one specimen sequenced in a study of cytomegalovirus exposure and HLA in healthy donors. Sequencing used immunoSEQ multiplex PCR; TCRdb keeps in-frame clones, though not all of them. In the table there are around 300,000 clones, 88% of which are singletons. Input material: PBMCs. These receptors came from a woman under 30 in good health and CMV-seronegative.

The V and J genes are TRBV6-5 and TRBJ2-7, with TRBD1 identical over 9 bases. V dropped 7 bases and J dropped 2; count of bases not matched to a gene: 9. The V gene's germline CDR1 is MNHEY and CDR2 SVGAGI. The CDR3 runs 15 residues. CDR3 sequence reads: CASTLTQGAPYEQYF. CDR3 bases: TGTGCCAGCACGTTAACACAGGGGGCCCCCTACGAGCAGTACTTC.

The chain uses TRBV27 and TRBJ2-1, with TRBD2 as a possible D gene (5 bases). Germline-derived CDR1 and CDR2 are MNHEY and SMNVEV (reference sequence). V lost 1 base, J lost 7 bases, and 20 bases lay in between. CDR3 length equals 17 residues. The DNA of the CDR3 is TGTGCCAGCAGTTTATTTGCGGGCGGGCTGGCGAAGAATGAGCAGTTCTTC. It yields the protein CASSLFAGGLAKNEQFF.